The rows below give T cell receptor beta chains drawn from one sample of a study of OX40 agonist ivuxolimab in advanced cancers. The method was immunoSEQ multiplex PCR; TCRdb's version includes in-frame clones alone and lacks a portion of them. The table lists over 95,000 clones, about 86% of them singletons. This specimen was CD4+ or CD8+ T cells sorted from blood, taken in a trial of the OX40 agonist ivuxolimab. All receptors derive from an adult with an advanced solid tumor such as melanoma, head and neck, liver or kidney cancer. Each CDR3 is given with its conserved first and last residue.

cdr3_aa v_call cdr3_length j_call
CASSLGGRTEAFF TRBV7-3 13 TRBJ1-1
CAISARQGAENSPLHF TRBV10-3 16 TRBJ1-6
CASSTGQGASWGQPQHF TRBV19 17 TRBJ1-5
CASSRGGGNSPLHF TRBV7-2 14 TRBJ1-6
CASSPTEYNYGYTF TRBV18 14 TRBJ1-2
CASGLLAGGAEQYF TRBV12-5 14 TRBJ2-7
CASRPTVQETRYF TRBV6-5 13 TRBJ2-5
CASSKAGYNEKLFF TRBV6-5 14 TRBJ1-4
CASQRDSGNTIYF TRBV6-1 13 TRBJ1-3
CASSPANYGYTF TRBV7-8 12 TRBJ1-2
CASSVETQGSEQFF TRBV9 14 TRBJ2-1
CASSLVVANRGVRSYEQYF TRBV7-8 19 TRBJ2-7
CASRKVRDTNQPQHF TRBV4-1 15 TRBJ1-5
CASNGGHGANVLTF TRBV5-5 14 TRBJ2-6
CASRREPSGSEEQYF TRBV5-8 15 TRBJ2-7
CASSQGPGQGRTYEQYF TRBV4-2 17 TRBJ2-7
CASSSLRRRGAGANVLTF TRBV28 18 TRBJ2-6
CAAGGTIPTTYGYTF TRBV19 15 TRBJ1-2
CASSLEGLNSPLHF TRBV27 14 TRBJ1-6
CATSRGVGGVIGYTF TRBV15 15 TRBJ1-2
CASSSAVGGGGEKLFF TRBV7-9 16 TRBJ1-4
CASSSRAAPKGYTF TRBV7-2 14 TRBJ1-2
CASSSVAGVPSGEQFF TRBV5-1 16 TRBJ2-1
CASSSRQTLWYGYTF TRBV7-2 15 TRBJ1-2
CASSFRSAGEQYF TRBV7-3 13 TRBJ2-7
CASSRAGQLNTEAFF TRBV9 15 TRBJ1-1
CASSYRAGEQYF TRBV6-6 12 TRBJ2-7
CASSLARSRSGTSTTGELFF TRBV5-4 20 TRBJ2-2
CASSLARSTTGELFF TRBV7-2 15 TRBJ2-2
CASSPGGLNTEAFF TRBV5-1 14 TRBJ1-1
CASTPLGGLAGETQYF TRBV4-3 16 TRBJ2-5
CASSEEGQWYEQYF TRBV6-1 14 TRBJ2-7
CASSSHHIAGYNEQFF TRBV28 16 TRBJ2-1
CASSPGTGGKGQFF TRBV18 14 TRBJ2-1
CASSVAGGLAGAQETQYF TRBV9 18 TRBJ2-5
CASSPHDRKETQYF TRBV27 14 TRBJ2-5
CAISGGLGDTQYF TRBV10-3 13 TRBJ2-3
CASSDGLAGRGDTQYF TRBV6-4 16 TRBJ2-3
CASSQDGTGRGPYTDTQYF TRBV4-2 19 TRBJ2-3
CASSLEGYEQYF TRBV5-4 12 TRBJ2-7
CASSPSGGRSYNEQFF TRBV18 16 TRBJ2-1
CASSPQGGQPQHF TRBV7-8 13 TRBJ1-5
CASSPPGQGMVNEQFF TRBV5-4 16 TRBJ2-1
CASSPPSGGSYEQYF TRBV18 15 TRBJ2-7
CSVRGSTVGVNTEAFF TRBV29-1 16 TRBJ1-1
CASSLASYNEQFF TRBV11-3 13 TRBJ2-1
CASSLGNRDQPQHF TRBV5-6 14 TRBJ1-5
CASSQDVGPKGNTIYF TRBV14 16 TRBJ1-3
CASSVGLAGRETQYF TRBV9 15 TRBJ2-5